Listed below are T cell receptor beta chains from one sample, sequenced in a study of spatial heterogeneity in lung cancer. TCRdb analysed the 5' RACE reads with MiXCR anew, one entry per CDR3 protein. This table holds 9,000 or so distinct CDR3 sequences, 4.5% found once. The sample in question was lung tumor tissue, obtained at surgery. All receptors derive from a female donor with early-stage non-small cell lung cancer. Both conserved end residues are part of each CDR3. The order of the fields is V gene, J gene, D gene, clone size, CDR3 DNA, CDR3 protein. The D gene is left open where the match is weak. Rows may omit the clone size; those that give it use once, few, many or a size class.

v_gene: TRBV20-1
j_gene: TRBJ2-7
d_gene: .
abundance: many
CDR3nt: TGCAGTGCTAGAGGGTCCCTTACCTACGAGCAGTACTTC
CDR3aa: CSARGSLTYEQYF

v_gene: TRBV3-1
j_gene: TRBJ2-1
d_gene: TRBD2
abundance: many
CDR3nt: TGTGCCAGCAGCCAAGCGGGACTAGCGGGAGGTAGTGAGCAGTTCTTC
CDR3aa: CASSQAGLAGGSEQFF

v_gene: TRBV20-1
j_gene: TRBJ1-4
d_gene: .
abundance: many
CDR3nt: TGCAGTGCTAGTGAGGGGCGGGGAGGTGAAAAACTGTTTTTT
CDR3aa: CSASEGRGGEKLFF

v_gene: TRBV3-1
j_gene: TRBJ1-1
d_gene: TRBD1
abundance: .
CDR3nt: TGTGCCAGCAGCCAAGGGGACAGGGGGCCCTGGGAGAACACTGAAGCTTTCTTT
CDR3aa: CASSQGDRGPWENTEAFF

v_gene: TRBV5-1
j_gene: TRBJ1-5
d_gene: .
abundance: many
CDR3nt: TGCGCCAGCAGTCGGGACGCCGGGAATCAGCCCCAGCATTTT
CDR3aa: CASSRDAGNQPQHF

v_gene: TRBV7-3
j_gene: TRBJ1-1
d_gene: TRBD1
abundance: many
CDR3nt: TGTGCCAGCAGCCAAGACAGGGGTACTGAAGCTTTCTTT
CDR3aa: CASSQDRGTEAFF

v_gene: TRBV20-1
j_gene: TRBJ1-4
d_gene: .
abundance: few
CDR3nt: TGCAGTGCCCCCTCGGACCTTCCCGAAAAACTGTTTTTT
CDR3aa: CSAPSDLPEKLFF

v_gene: TRBV6-5
j_gene: TRBJ2-5
d_gene: .
abundance: many
CDR3nt: TGTGCCAGCAGTTACTCGATAGGGATCGGTCAAGAGACCCAGTACTTC
CDR3aa: CASSYSIGIGQETQYF

v_gene: TRBV12-3/TRBV12-4
j_gene: TRBJ1-1
d_gene: .
abundance: medium-sized
CDR3nt: TGTGCCAGCAGTTTAGGTGCAGGGGAAGCTTTCTTT
CDR3aa: CASSLGAGEAFF

v_gene: TRBV5-1
j_gene: TRBJ2-3
d_gene: .
abundance: medium-sized
CDR3nt: TGCGCCAGCTGCACTATGGGGATCCGGACAGATACGCAGTATTTT
CDR3aa: CASCTMGIRTDTQYF

v_gene: TRBV11-2
j_gene: TRBJ2-7
d_gene: TRBD1
abundance: few
CDR3nt: TGTGCCAGCAGCTTCCCGGGACAGGGGGTGTACGAGCAGTACTTC
CDR3aa: CASSFPGQGVYEQYF

v_gene: TRBV27
j_gene: TRBJ1-5
d_gene: TRBD1
abundance: many
CDR3nt: TGTGCCAGCAGTTCCGGGACAGATAGCAATCAGCCCCAGCATTTT
CDR3aa: CASSSGTDSNQPQHF

v_gene: TRBV15
j_gene: TRBJ2-5
d_gene: .
abundance: many
CDR3nt: TGTGCCACCAGCGTGCAAGGGAGGCAGACCCAGTACTTC
CDR3aa: CATSVQGRQTQYF

v_gene: TRBV11-1
j_gene: TRBJ1-4
d_gene: .
abundance: many
CDR3nt: TGTGCCAGCAGCCCTCAGCGGATTGATGAAAAACTGTTTTTT
CDR3aa: CASSPQRIDEKLFF

v_gene: TRBV9
j_gene: TRBJ2-2
d_gene: .
abundance: many
CDR3nt: TGTGCCAGCAGCGCCCCAGGACAGAGCCGCACCGGGGAGCTGTTTTTT
CDR3aa: CASSAPGQSRTGELFF

v_gene: TRBV18
j_gene: TRBJ2-7
d_gene: TRBD2
abundance: .
CDR3nt: TGTGCCAGCTCACCCCGGACTAGCGGGAACTCCTACGAGCAGTACTTC
CDR3aa: CASSPRTSGNSYEQYF

v_gene: TRBV7-9
j_gene: TRBJ1-1
d_gene: .
abundance: medium-sized
CDR3nt: TGTGCCAGCGCCCCGGGGAACACTGAAGCTTTCTTT
CDR3aa: CASAPGNTEAFF

v_gene: TRBV9
j_gene: TRBJ2-3
d_gene: .
abundance: medium-sized
CDR3nt: TGTGCCAGCAGCGTAGTCGTAGGAAGCACAGATACGCAGTATTTT
CDR3aa: CASSVVVGSTDTQYF

v_gene: TRBV20-1
j_gene: TRBJ2-7
d_gene: TRBD1
abundance: many
CDR3nt: TGCAGTGCTATACACAGGGGCAACTACGAGCAGTACTTC
CDR3aa: CSAIHRGNYEQYF

v_gene: TRBV29-1
j_gene: TRBJ2-5
d_gene: .
abundance: many
CDR3nt: TGCAGCGCAGACCAAGAGACCCAGTACTTC
CDR3aa: CSADQETQYF

v_gene: TRBV2
j_gene: TRBJ2-2
d_gene: .
abundance: many
CDR3nt: TGTGCCAGCAGTGAAATTAATTACACCGGGGAGCTGTTTTTT
CDR3aa: CASSEINYTGELFF

v_gene: TRBV20-1
j_gene: TRBJ2-7
d_gene: TRBD2
abundance: medium-sized
CDR3nt: TGCAGTGCTAGCCCGGGAGGGCCACTTTACGAGCAGTACTTC
CDR3aa: CSASPGGPLYEQYF

v_gene: TRBV5-1
j_gene: TRBJ2-6
d_gene: .
abundance: many
CDR3nt: TGCGCCAGCAGCTTGGACGGGAATGGGGCCAACGTCCTGACTTTC
CDR3aa: CASSLDGNGANVLTF

v_gene: TRBV7-3
j_gene: TRBJ2-1
d_gene: TRBD2
abundance: medium-sized
CDR3nt: TGTGCCAGCAGCTCCCTCGGGGGGAGTGGGAATGAGCAGTTCTTC
CDR3aa: CASSSLGGSGNEQFF

v_gene: TRBV10-2
j_gene: TRBJ1-2
d_gene: TRBD1
abundance: medium-sized
CDR3nt: TGCGCCAGCAGTGCTCAGGGGGCAGGTGGCTACACCTTC
CDR3aa: CASSAQGAGGYTF

v_gene: TRBV7-6
j_gene: TRBJ1-5
d_gene: .
abundance: .
CDR3nt: TGTGCTAGCAGCTTAGCTGAGAATCAGCCCCAGCATTTT
CDR3aa: CASSLAENQPQHF

v_gene: TRBV20-1
j_gene: TRBJ2-7
d_gene: TRBD2
abundance: many
CDR3nt: TGCAGTGCTAGAGGGACTAGCGACGTCTCCTACGAGCAGTACTTC
CDR3aa: CSARGTSDVSYEQYF

v_gene: TRBV28
j_gene: TRBJ1-2
d_gene: .
abundance: many
CDR3nt: TGTGCCAGCACCGGAGGGGCGGATTCTAACTATGGCTACACCTTC
CDR3aa: CASTGGADSNYGYTF

v_gene: TRBV18
j_gene: TRBJ2-3
d_gene: .
abundance: many
CDR3nt: TGTGCCAGCTCACCAGTTACGGGGGGCACAGATACGCAGTATTTT
CDR3aa: CASSPVTGGTDTQYF

v_gene: TRBV20-1
j_gene: TRBJ2-5
d_gene: .
abundance: medium-sized
CDR3nt: TGCAGTGCTAAGGGTGGGGACAACAACCAAGAGACCCAGTACTTC
CDR3aa: CSAKGGDNNQETQYF

v_gene: TRBV3-1
j_gene: TRBJ2-7
d_gene: .
abundance: many
CDR3nt: TGTGCCAGCAGCCAGGTATGGGACTCCCTCGGCGAGCAGTACTTC
CDR3aa: CASSQVWDSLGEQYF

v_gene: TRBV9
j_gene: TRBJ2-3
d_gene: .
abundance: medium-sized
CDR3nt: TGTGCCAGCAGCGTAGGCCCAGTGTTCACAGATACGCAGTATTTT
CDR3aa: CASSVGPVFTDTQYF

v_gene: TRBV20-1
j_gene: TRBJ2-1
d_gene: TRBD1
abundance: many
CDR3nt: TGCAGTGTCGTGGACAGGGGGATTTACAATGAGCAGTTCTTC
CDR3aa: CSVVDRGIYNEQFF

v_gene: TRBV7-7
j_gene: TRBJ2-6
d_gene: .
abundance: many
CDR3nt: TGTGCTAGCAGCTTAGGACCGGGTCCCGGGGCCAACGTCCTGACTTTC
CDR3aa: CASSLGPGPGANVLTF